This T cell receptor (beta chain) derives from a study of T cell responses to AZD1222 COVID-19 vaccine. The protocol was immunoSEQ multiplex PCR, while the TCRdb copy is restricted to in-frame clones and leaves out a portion. The sample includes about 150,000 clones, 92% seen only once; the top ten take under 3.5%. About this clone: As yet, its antigen is unknown.

Regarding the study as a whole: Baseline antibody screening turned up just six or seven seropositive AZD1222 recipients. Repertoire sampling happened only post peak T cell response.

Trimming pared 5 bases from V and 0 bases from J, leaving 14 bases between. The germline V gene encodes CDR1 SGHRS and CDR2 YFSETQ. The CDR3 runs to 16 residues. The input for sequencing was peripheral blood, taken 28 days after the second AZD1222 dose. V is TRBV5-1 and J is TRBJ1-4; D perhaps matches TRBD1 (5 bases). The source of this sequence is an adult who received the AZD1222 COVID-19 vaccine. The CDR3 protein is CASSSQGRATNEKLFF. The DNA for the CDR3 is TGCGCCAGCAGTTCTCAGGGACGGGCAACTAATGAAAAACTGTTTTTT.